The rows below give T cell receptor beta chains drawn from one sample of a study of monozygotic twins with inflammatory bowel disease. TCRdb re-called the 5' RACE reads and catalogs CDR3 proteins one per entry, DNA excluded. Recorded for this sample: 200,000 to 250,000 distinct CDR3 sequences. The material sequenced was blood. Receptor source: a human donor with ulcerative colitis or Crohn's disease, or a healthy co-twin of an affected twin (not recorded which). Each CDR3 is given with its conserved first and last residue. Each record gives: J gene, V gene, CDR3 protein.

>TRBJ1-4|TRBV7-6
CASSLEGHNEKLFF
>TRBJ1-2|TRBV12-3/TRBV12-4
CASSSVVLRYGYTF
>TRBJ2-5|TRBV5-1
CASSPSMATKETQYF
>TRBJ2-3|TRBV15
CATSPRPPWASGGPLTDTQYF
>TRBJ2-7|TRBV10-3
CAISSDYTYEQYF
>TRBJ1-6|TRBV5-5
CASSSDVNRPPLHF
>TRBJ1-2|TRBV7-9
CASSPRGYGYTF
>TRBJ1-1|TRBV20-1
CSARDLRSARAFF
>TRBJ2-1|TRBV20-1
CSALSRGSSYNEQFF
>TRBJ2-1|TRBV5-1
CASSQRTASSYNEQFF
>TRBJ2-7|TRBV18
CASSPLGTREQYF
>TRBJ2-2|TRBV3-1
CASSRGGNTGELFF
>TRBJ2-7|TRBV5-1
CASRKITGARGDEQYF